This TCR beta chain was sequenced in a study of blood T cell repertoires in COVID-19. This clone was found once. This table comes from immunoSEQ multiplex PCR, and its TCRdb copy is limited to in-frame clones, with some not included. Here the sample spans almost 250,000 clones, 80% to 90% being singletons. The CDR3 sequence is 16 residues long. V was clipped by 3 bases and J by 7 bases; unmatched bases: 9. CDR1 is LNHDA and CDR2 is SQIVND in the germline V gene (reference sequence). The sequencing input was PBMCs or T cells enriched from blood (not recorded which). The receptor was derived from a woman under 40 who had recovered from COVID-19. The chain couples TRBV19 to TRBJ1-6, with 7 bases lining up with TRBD1. For the CDR3, the DNA is TGTGCCAGTAGTATGTTACCGGGACAGACCAATTCACCCCTCCACTTT. Translated: CASSMLPGQTNSPLHF.